These 32 T cell receptor beta chains came from one sample sequenced in a study of T cell repertoires in cytomegalovirus infection. No antigens are known for them. TCRdb ran MiXCR on the reads and lists one entry per CDR3 protein. The profile shows roughly 800,000 distinct CDR3 sequences, 25% to 30% of them singletons. Sequenced here: cultured CD8+ T cells from PBMCs, sampled from culture after CMV antigen stimulation. Receptor source: a human donor in good health (CMV status not recorded). Some clones in this sample may be carry-over from other donors' samples.

V usage is TRBV6-6 and J usage is TRBJ1-2; D possibly corresponds to TRBD1 (5 bases). V was trimmed by 3 bases and J by 4 bases, leaving 12 bases between them. The CDR3 loop spans 14 amino acids. CDR1 is MNHNY, CDR2 SVGAGI, per germline (reference sequence). The CDR3 region is CASSYTLTVYGYTF. CDR3 coding DNA: TGTGCCAGCAGTTATACCCTGACAGTCTATGGCTACACCTTC.

The chain employs TRBV20-1 and TRBJ1-1; TRBD1 might be the D (5 bases). Trimming removed 1 base at V and 5 bases at J, with 20 bases between. The length of the CDR3 is 16 residues. Germline-derived CDR1 and CDR2 are DFQATT and SNEGSKA (reference sequence). The DNA for the CDR3 is TGCAGTGCTAGAGCAACCTGGGACCGGGGCTGGACTGAAGCTTTCTTT. Translated, it gives CSARATWDRGWTEAFF.

This clonotype appeared a few times. This chain links TRBV12-3 or TRBV12-4 with TRBJ1-2; no clear D gene. The CDR3 covers 11 residues. V was clipped by 8 bases and J by 13 bases, with 17 bases between them. The CDR3 region has the DNA TGTGCCAGCGGGTGGGGATCCGGGCCCACCTTC. Translated: CASGWGSGPTF.

The rearrangement links TRBV27 to TRBJ2-5; unclear D gene. Germline assignment: CDR1 MNHEY and CDR2 SMNVEV (reference sequence). V was pared by 0 bases and J by 1 base, with 12 bases between. This CDR3 is built from 16 residues. CDR3 bases: TGTGCCAGCAGTTTATCCCACGGTGACTTCCAAGAGACCCAGTACTTC. Its protein product is CASSLSHGDFQETQYF.

V and J are TRBV24-1 and TRBJ2-6; D tentatively fits TRBD1 or TRBD2 (5 bases each). V gave up 9 bases and J gave up 0 bases, with 11 bases separating them. The CDR3 is 15 amino acids. CDR1 and CDR2 (germline): KGHDR, SFDVKD. The CDR3 bases are TGTGCCACCGGGGACCTTAGCTCTGGGGCCAACGTCCTGACTTTC. This gives the protein CATGDLSSGANVLTF.

This chain joins TRBV29-1 and TRBJ2-2; D possibly corresponds to TRBD2 (5 bases). Germline CDR1 reads SQVTM; CDR2 reads ANQGSEA. Trimming took 4 bases from V and 7 from J, leaving 13 bases between them. The CDR3 length is 13 residues. Here the CDR3 DNA reads TGCAGCGTTGTGGTGGATGGAGGCGGGGAGCTGTTTTTT. This gives the protein CSVVVDGGGELFF.

This clonotype turned up a few times. The chain employs TRBV11-2 and TRBJ1-1; D is undetermined. Germline CDR1 SGHAT, CDR2 FQNNGV. V lost 1 base and J lost 7, with 7 bases in between. This CDR3 contains 12 residues. The CDR3 region is CASSLALNEAFF. CDR3 DNA sequence: TGTGCCAGCAGCTTAGCCCTTAATGAAGCTTTCTTT.

This clonotype was counted only a few times. The chain employs TRBV12-5 and TRBJ1-2; D might be TRBD1 (6 bases). V shed 7 bases and J shed 8 bases, with 14 bases lying between them. The length of the CDR3 is 12 residues. Germline V gene sequence: CDR1 LGHNT, CDR2 FRNRAP. This CDR3 is CASATGGLGYTF. CDR3 nucleotide sequence: TGTGCTAGTGCCACCGGGGGGCTGGGCTACACCTTC.

This clonotype was found many times. The chain employs TRBV7-8 and TRBJ2-7; a possible D gene is TRBD1 (6 bases). The CDR3 contains 12 residues. Germline V gene sequence: CDR1 SGHVS, CDR2 FQNEAQ. With 5 bases removed from V and 6 bases from J, the gap between germline ends came to 11 bases. CDR3 sequence reads: CASSAQGTEQYF. The CDR3 nucleotides are TGTGCCAGCAGCGCCCAGGGGACCGAGCAGTACTTC.

The chain couples TRBV19 to TRBJ2-2; D perhaps matches TRBD2 (5 bases). The germline V and J ends were trimmed by 5 bases and 7 bases, with 14 bases remaining between them. The CDR3 spans 14 residues. CDR1 LNHDA and CDR2 SQIVND come from the germline V gene (reference sequence). CDR3 region: CASSGGGYLGELFF. The CDR3 DNA reads TGTGCCAGTAGTGGCGGCGGGTACCTCGGGGAGCTGTTTTTT. Full variable domain (rest looked up from reference TRBV19 and TRBJ2-2): DGGITQSPKYLFRKEGQNVTLSCEQNLNHDAMYWYRQDPGQGLRLIYYSQIVNDFQKGDIAEGYSVSREKKESFPLTVTSAQKNPTAFYLCASSGGGYLGELFFGEGSRLTVL.

The chain links TRBV25-1 to TRBJ1-5, with D tentatively TRBD1 (5 bases). The V and J ends lost 2 bases and 5 bases respectively, with 10 bases between them. The CDR3 extends over 14 amino acids. Looked up from germline, CDR1 is MGHDK and CDR2 is SYGVNS. As DNA, the CDR3 is TGTGCCAGCAGTGAAGGGTGGGACCATCAGCCCCAGCATTTT. Protein: CASSEGWDHQPQHF.

V is TRBV10-2 and J is TRBJ1-2; perhaps TRBD1 as D (5 bases). Between the trimmed V and J ends, which lost 3 bases and 4 bases, there was a span of 12 bases. Germline V gene lookup returns CDR1 WSHSY and CDR2 SAAADI. The length of the CDR3 is 14 residues. CDR3 sequence reads: CASSDGDRFYGYTF. DNA of the CDR3: TGCGCCAGCAGTGACGGCGACAGATTCTATGGCTACACCTTC.

J is TRBJ2-1 and V is TRBV10-1; a weak D match, TRBD2 (5 bases). The CDR3 has 16 amino acids. Trimming removed 0 bases at V and 9 bases at J, with 18 bases between. CDR1 is WNHNN, CDR2 SYGVQD, per germline (reference sequence). This CDR3 reads CASSESPRSVEGEQFF. CDR3 bases: TGCGCCAGCAGTGAGTCGCCCAGGTCGGTCGAGGGTGAGCAGTTCTTC.

Here the CDR3 DNA reads TGTGCCAGCAGTCCCCGGAGCTCTGGAAACACCATATATTTT. Translating it yields CASSPRSSGNTIYF. The chain has TRBV7-9 and TRBJ1-3; no clear D gene. Germline CDR1 reads SEHNR; CDR2 reads FQNEAQ (reference sequence). This CDR3 region has 14 residues. Trimming shortened V by 6 bases and J by 0 bases, and 9 bases separated the two germline ends.

The CDR3 DNA follows: TGTGCCAGCAGCCAAGGGCCCAAGGAGACCCAGTACTTC. This encodes CASSQGPKETQYF. The chain has TRBV14 and TRBJ2-5; D gene unclear. The CDR3 covers 13 residues. V was cut by 1 base and J by 5 bases, with 8 bases left in between. CDR1 is SGHDN, CDR2 FVKESK, per germline. The whole variable domain, remainder taken from reference TRBV14 and TRBJ2-5, is EAGVTQFPSHSVIEKGQTVTLRCDPISGHDNLYWYRRVMGKEIKFLLHFVKESKQDESGMPNNRFLAERTGGTYSTLKVQPAELEDSGVYFCASSQGPKETQYFGPGTRLLVL.

The J gene is TRBJ2-2, the V gene TRBV4-1; either TRBD1 or TRBD2 may fit D (6 bases each). Germline V gives CDR1 MGHRA, CDR2 YSYEKL. Trimming stripped 0 bases from V and 3 bases from J, with 8 bases between. The CDR3 sequence is 15 residues long. As DNA, the CDR3 is TGCGCCAGCAGCCAAGAAAGGGGGGACACCGGGGAGCTGTTTTTT. Translated: CASSQERGDTGELFF.

This chain uses TRBV13 with TRBJ1-1; D gene unclear. CDR3 length equals 14 residues. V lost 4 bases and J 5 bases, leaving 14 bases between the germline ends. Germline V gene sequence: CDR1 PRHDT, CDR2 FYEKMQ (reference sequence). CDR3 residues: CASSSNPSRTEAFF. In DNA form, the CDR3 reads TGTGCCAGCAGCTCCAACCCTTCAAGGACTGAAGCTTTCTTT.

There are a few counts of this clonotype. The V gene is TRBV10-3, the J gene TRBJ1-1; 9 positions agree with TRBD1. The CDR3 is 15 residues long. Germline trimming cut 2 bases from V and 0 bases from J; bases unmatched to any gene: 1. CDR1 and CDR2 from the germline V gene are ENHRY and SYGVKD. The CDR3 sequence is CAISEGQGMNTEAFF. The CDR3 nucleotides are TGTGCCATCAGTGAGGGACAGGGGATGAACACTGAAGCTTTCTTT.

V usage is TRBV5-6 and J usage is TRBJ2-2; a weak D match, TRBD1 (7 bases). CDR1 and CDR2 (germline): SGHDT, YYEEEE. This CDR3 region has 16 residues. The germline V and J ends were trimmed by 4 bases and 0 bases, with 13 bases remaining between them. The CDR3 DNA is TGTGCCAGCAGCGGGGGGACAGCAGCGAACACCGGGGAGCTGTTTTTT. Protein: CASSGGTAANTGELFF.

This chain links TRBV5-1 with TRBJ1-1; D ambiguous. Germline V gene lookup returns CDR1 SGHRS and CDR2 YFSETQ. The CDR3 has 13 amino acids. The V end lost 5 bases, the J end lost 5 bases, and 13 bases lay between the germline ends. Here the CDR3 reads CASSISWETEAFF. The CDR3 DNA reads as TGCGCCAGCAGTATCTCGTGGGAGACTGAAGCTTTCTTT.

J is TRBJ2-5 and V is TRBV28, with D perhaps TRBD2 (6 bases). In germline, CDR1 is MDHEN, CDR2 SYDVKM. The V end was cut by 4 bases, the J end by 5 bases, with 20 bases between. The CDR3 has 16 amino acids. CDR3 sequence reads: CASSSRLGGRRETQYF. The CDR3 bases are TGTGCCAGCAGTTCCCGTTTGGGGGGACGTCGGGAGACCCAGTACTTC.

This chain joins TRBV6-2 or TRBV6-3 and TRBJ2-7, with TRBD1 as a possible D gene (7 bases). The CDR3 totals 17 residues. V lost 2 bases to trimming and J lost 4 bases, with 21 bases between them. CDR1 MNHEY and CDR2 SVGEGT come from the germline V gene. CDR3 sequence reads: CASSYTPGGPANYEQYV. The DNA of the CDR3 is TGTGCCAGCAGTTACACCCCAGGGGGGCCCGCAAATTACGAGCAGTACGTC.

The J gene is TRBJ2-1, the V gene TRBV6-6; no clear D gene. The CDR3 runs to 16 residues. Trimming cost V 5 bases and J 0 bases, with 14 bases left between them. Germline V gives CDR1 MNHNY, CDR2 SVGAGI (reference sequence). For the CDR3, the DNA is TGTGCCAGCAGTCGAGACATGATAAGCTCCTACAATGAGCAGTTCTTC. Amino acids: CASSRDMISSYNEQFF.

The genes are TRBV6-2 or TRBV6-3 and TRBJ2-7, with 10 bases fitting TRBD2. The CDR3 is made up of 17 amino acids. With V trimmed by 7 bases and J by 2 bases, 14 bases remained unmatched. CDR1 and CDR2 (germline): MNHEY, SVGEGT. CDR3 region: CASIPGLAPFGAYEQYF. The DNA of the CDR3 is TGTGCCAGCATCCCGGGACTAGCGCCTTTCGGGGCCTACGAGCAGTACTTC.

CDR3 amino acids: CASSPGGLETQYF. For the CDR3, the DNA is TGTGCCAGCAGTCCGGGGGGGCTAGAGACCCAGTACTTC. This sequence joins TRBV12-3 or TRBV12-4 and TRBJ2-5; 8 bases map to TRBD2. Trimming took 5 bases from V and 4 from J; bases not matched to a gene: 3. There are 13 residues in the CDR3.

The rearrangement uses TRBV6-6 and TRBJ2-3; 7 bases match TRBD1. The CDR3 sequence is 17 residues long. Looked up from germline, CDR1 is MNHNY and CDR2 is SVGAGI (reference sequence). Trimming cost V 6 bases and J 4 bases; bases outside gene matches: 16. The CDR3 protein is CASSPGRQGLRADTQYF. The DNA for the CDR3 is TGTGCCAGCAGCCCAGGACGACAGGGTTTACGTGCAGATACGCAGTATTTT.

In this sample, this clonotype turned up many times. The chain uses TRBV7-2 and TRBJ2-1, with a possible D match to TRBD1 (6 bases). This CDR3 is 13 amino acids long. Per the germline V gene, CDR1 is SGHTA and CDR2 is FQGNSA. Trimming left V 4 bases short and J 4 bases short, with 8 bases between. CDR3 residues: CASSWTVYNEQFF. In DNA, the CDR3 is TGTGCCAGCAGCTGGACAGTATACAATGAGCAGTTCTTC. Filled out from reference TRBV7-2 and TRBJ2-1, the complete variable domain reads GAGVSQSPSNKVTEKGKDVELRCDPISGHTALYWYRQSLGQGLEFLIYFQGNSAPDKSGLPSDRFSAERTGGSVSTLTIQRTQQEDSAVYLCASSWTVYNEQFFGPGTRLTVL.

The sample holds many counts of this clonotype. The chain carries TRBV7-9 and TRBJ2-5, with a possible D match to TRBD1 (6 bases). CDR3 length equals 14 residues. Between the trimmed V and J ends, which lost 0 bases and 5 bases, there was a span of 10 bases. The germline gives CDR1 SEHNR, CDR2 FQNEAQ (reference sequence). The CDR3 sequence: CASSLARTVETQYF. For the CDR3, the DNA is TGTGCCAGCAGCTTAGCGCGGACAGTGGAGACCCAGTACTTC.

V and J are TRBV20-1 and TRBJ2-7; D is undetermined. The V end lost 0 bases, the J end lost 0 bases, and 12 bases lay between the germline ends. The CDR3 runs to 15 residues. The germline CDR1 and CDR2 sequences are DFQATT and SNEGSKA (reference sequence). The CDR3 loop is CSARENGRSSYEQYF. The CDR3 DNA sequence: TGCAGTGCTAGAGAGAACGGTCGTAGCTCCTACGAGCAGTACTTC.

This clonotype has just a few counts. Its ends do not fully match the called genes, so a read error is possible. The chain joins TRBV7-6 to TRBJ2-2; 10 positions match TRBD1. Germline V gene lookup returns CDR1 SGHVS and CDR2 FNYEAQ. This CDR3 spans 15 amino acids. CDR3 coding DNA: TGTGCTAGCAGCACCGGGACAGGGGCCGCCGGGGAGCTGTTTTTT. It is translated as CASSTGTGAAGELFF.

Concerning this clonotype: It may be a read error: a sequence one base away is much more abundant. The V gene is TRBV7-6, the J gene TRBJ1-1, with a possible D match to TRBD1 (6 bases). In germline, CDR1 is SGHVS, CDR2 FNYEAQ. Trimming stripped 6 bases from V and 0 bases from J, with 14 bases between. The length of the CDR3 is 15 residues. CDR3 residues: CASSHGGRLNTEAFF. In DNA form, the CDR3 reads TGTGCCAGCAGTCATGGGGGCAGGCTGAACACTGAAGCTTTCTTT.

This clonotype was seen repeatedly, ten times or more. The CDR3 DNA reads as TGTGCCAGCAGCTTAGGGGGACAGGGAGAAGCCAAAAACATTCAGTACTTC. It is translated as CASSLGGQGEAKNIQYF. The gene calls are TRBV7-8 and TRBJ2-4; 9 bases align to TRBD1. CDR3 length equals 17 residues. V lost 1 base and J lost 0; bases outside the gene matches: 4. The germline gives CDR1 SGHVS, CDR2 FQNEAQ.